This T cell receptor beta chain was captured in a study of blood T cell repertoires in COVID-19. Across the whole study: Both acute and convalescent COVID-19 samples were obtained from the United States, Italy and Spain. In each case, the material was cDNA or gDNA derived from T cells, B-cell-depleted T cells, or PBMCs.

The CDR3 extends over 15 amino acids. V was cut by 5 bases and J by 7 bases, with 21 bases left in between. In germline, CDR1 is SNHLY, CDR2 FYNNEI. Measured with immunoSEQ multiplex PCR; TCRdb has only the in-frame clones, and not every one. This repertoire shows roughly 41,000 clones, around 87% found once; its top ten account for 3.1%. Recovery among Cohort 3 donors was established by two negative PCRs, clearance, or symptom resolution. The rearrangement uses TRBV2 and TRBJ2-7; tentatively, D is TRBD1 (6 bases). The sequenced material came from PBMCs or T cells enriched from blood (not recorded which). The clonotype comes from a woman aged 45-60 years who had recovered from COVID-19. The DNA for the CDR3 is TGTGCCAGCAGTCCCCAAGGTGCAGGGGCAAGTGAGCAGTACTTC. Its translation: CASSPQGAGASEQYF. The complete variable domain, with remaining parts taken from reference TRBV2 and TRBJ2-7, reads EPEVTQTPSHQVTQMGQEVILRCVPISNHLYFYWYRQILGQKVEFLVSFYNNEISEKSEIFDDQFSVERPDGSNFTLKIRSTKLEDSAMYFCASSPQGAGASEQYFGPGTRLTVT.